This TCR beta chain was identified during a study of OX40 agonist ivuxolimab in advanced cancers. Study background: Treatment of patients was with ivuxolimab, an agonistic anti-OX40 (CD134) antibody.

Study-wide results and caveats: By week 6 at 0.1 to 3.0 mg/kg, blood CD4+ and CD8+ T cells had expanded clonally.

Concerning this clone: Its target is unknown.

The CDR3 runs 18 residues. V gave up 3 bases and J gave up 2 bases; unmatched junction bases: 13. Per germline, CDR1 LNHNV and CDR2 YYDKDF (reference sequence). Peripheral blood came from all dose cohorts at three timepoints. Repertoires were generated with immunoSEQ multiplex PCR, while TCRdb's copy carries only in-frame clones and drops some. Among around 15,000 clones, around 90% were seen once, and the ten largest hold over 25%. This material consisted of CD4+ or CD8+ T cells sorted from blood, taken in a trial of the OX40 agonist ivuxolimab. This clonotype originated in an adult with an advanced solid tumor such as melanoma, head and neck, liver or kidney cancer. The chain employs TRBV15 and TRBJ2-1; 7 bases match TRBD2. The CDR3 loop reads CATSRRGLLADPYNEQFF. The CDR3 nucleotides read TGTGCCACCAGCAGGAGGGGCCTCCTAGCGGATCCCTACAATGAGCAGTTCTTC.